This T cell receptor (beta chain) was documented in a study of blood T cell repertoires in COVID-19. Overall study: Sample material is recorded as cDNA or gDNA derived from T cells, B-cell-depleted T cells, or PBMCs.

Sequencing used immunoSEQ multiplex PCR; TCRdb keeps in-frame clones, though not all of them. The table includes 200,000 to 250,000 clones, approximately 83% detected once. Germline CDR1 and CDR2: MDHEN and SYDVKM. The CDR3 has 11 amino acids. The V and J ends lost 6 bases and 8 bases respectively, with 10 bases between them. Those who participated ranged in age from about 18 to 89 years and resided in about two dozen US areas. The V gene is TRBV28, the J gene TRBJ1-1; D might be TRBD1 (5 bases). Sequencing was done on a sample of PBMCs or T cells enriched from blood (not recorded which). The receptor was derived from a woman in her 50s who had been exposed to COVID-19. The CDR3 is CASSETDEAFF. The CDR3 region has the DNA TGTGCCAGCAGCGAGACAGACGAAGCTTTCTTT.